This TCR beta chain was profiled in a study of blood T cell repertoires in COVID-19. Looking at the study overall: Spain, Italy and the United States supplied samples that represented acute and convalescent COVID-19. From T cells, B-cell-depleted T cells, or PBMCs came the material, which was cDNA or gDNA.

This CDR3 has 15 amino acids. Germline V gene lookup returns CDR1 LNHDA and CDR2 SQIVND (reference sequence). V was cut by 6 bases and J by 3 bases, with 15 bases left in between. Original processing notes: Amplification from reference gene primers served as the basis for estimated nucleated cell counts. The assay was immunoSEQ multiplex PCR, and TCRdb's table has in-frame clones only and misses some. V, J and clone size are those of that table, while D and trimming were read from the DNA. The sample holds about 40,000 clones, 75% to 90% seen once. This clone was seen once. The chain combines TRBV19 with TRBJ2-1, with D possibly matching TRBD2 (5 bases). Sequencing was performed on peripheral blood. This TCR was sampled from a man aged 50-59 years with active or convalescent COVID-19. CDR3 residues: CASSRNSGFYNEQFF. CDR3 bases: TGTGCCAGTAGCCGAAACAGCGGATTCTACAATGAGCAGTTCTTC. Full variable domain (missing parts from reference TRBV19 and TRBJ2-1): DGGITQSPKYLFRKEGQNVTLSCEQNLNHDAMYWYRQDPGQGLRLIYYSQIVNDFQKGDIAEGYSVSREKKESFPLTVTSAQKNPTAFYLCASSRNSGFYNEQFFGPGTRLTVL.